This entry is about one TCR beta chain. These data are taken from a study of blood T cell repertoires in COVID-19. Study in general: The United States, Italy and Spain provided the acute and convalescent COVID-19 samples. PBMCs, B-cell-depleted T cells, or T cells were the source of the cDNA or gDNA that made up the material.

Original data processing: Scientists estimated how many nucleated cells there were by amplifying reference gene primers. TCRdb's copy holds only in-frame clones and misses some; the assay was immunoSEQ multiplex PCR. The V and J calls and clone size come from that table; D and trimming were worked out from the DNA. The sample consists of tens of thousands of clones, roughly 80% of them appearing once. The V segment lost 2 bases and the J segment 3 bases; nucleotides outside the gene matches: 4. The germline V gene has CDR1 LNHDA and CDR2 SQIVND (reference sequence). This CDR3 comprises 16 residues. The sequencing input was peripheral blood. V is TRBV19 and J is TRBJ2-1; 10 nucleotides line up with TRBD2. The sequence was collected from a woman over 75 with active or convalescent COVID-19. The CDR3 loop reads CASSIYGTSVYNEQFF. The CDR3 DNA follows: TGTGCCAGTAGTATATATGGGACTAGCGTCTACAATGAGCAGTTCTTC.